The clone carrying this T cell receptor beta chain was counted once. Its antigen is as yet unknown. Germline assignment: CDR1 LGHNA and CDR2 YNFKEQ. There are 16 residues in the CDR3. V lost 4 bases, J lost 4 bases, and 14 bases lay in between. TCRdb's copy holds only in-frame clones and misses some; the assay was immunoSEQ multiplex PCR. This sample carries around 180,000 clones, 75% to 90% of them seen once, and the ten largest clones take 6.9%. This entry is derived from a study of T cell responses to AZD1222 COVID-19 vaccine. Study-wide results and caveats: No day 14 peak samples; only post-peak repertoires were characterized. The donor group comprised mostly white British people and more females; the analysis possibly underestimated clonal diversity.

The V call is TRBV4-2, the J call TRBJ1-6; tentative D call: TRBD1 (6 bases). The sample in question was peripheral blood, obtained on day 0 of AZD1222 vaccination. The sequence derives from an adult in good health. Written as DNA, the CDR3 is TGTGCCAGCAGCCCCGAACGGGGGGCGTATAATTCACCCCTCCACTTT. It is translated as CASSPERGAYNSPLHF.